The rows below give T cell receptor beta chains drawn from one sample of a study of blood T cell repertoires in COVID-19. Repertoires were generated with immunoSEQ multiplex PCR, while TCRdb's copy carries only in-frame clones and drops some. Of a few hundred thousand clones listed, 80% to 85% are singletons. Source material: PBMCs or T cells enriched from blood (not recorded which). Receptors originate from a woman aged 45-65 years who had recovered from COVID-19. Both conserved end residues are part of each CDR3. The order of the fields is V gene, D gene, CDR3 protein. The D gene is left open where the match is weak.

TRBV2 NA CASREDGRYEQYF
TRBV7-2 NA CASSLGFAVEDTQYF
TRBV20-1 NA CSASGDTEAFF
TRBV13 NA CASSRRQRRNTGELFF
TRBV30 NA CAWADSLDQPQHF
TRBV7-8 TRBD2 CASSRTSNEQFF
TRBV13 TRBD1 CASSEQGAGNQPQHF
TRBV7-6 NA CASSSRWGGLATNEKLFF
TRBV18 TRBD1 CASSPGQNYGYTF
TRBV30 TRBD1 CAWSVRGGLGNSPLHF
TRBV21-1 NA CASSKGGTSGRSDEQFF
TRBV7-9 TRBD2 CASSLGLAGGIETQYF
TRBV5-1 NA CASSLAGRGEGTDYGYTF
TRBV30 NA CAWKGGNNSPLHF
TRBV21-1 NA CASRLAPNTGELFF
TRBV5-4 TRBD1 CASSLEGARGYTF
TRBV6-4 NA CASSDSGATDTQYF
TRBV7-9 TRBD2 CASSKLAGLPLETQYF
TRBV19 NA CASSIEGGAVYGYTF
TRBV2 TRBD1 CASSSQGAGQPQHF
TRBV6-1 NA CASSEAGGSLGAFF
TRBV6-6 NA CASGGELNTEAFF
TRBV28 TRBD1 CASSLFSGGYEQYF
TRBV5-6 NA CASSLDPWGVNAAFF
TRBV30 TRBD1 CARQGENSYNEQFF
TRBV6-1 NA CASSDHSKASMAFF
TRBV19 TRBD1 CASSRPTTGGWRNQPQHF
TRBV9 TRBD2 CASSVGGLAFYEQYF
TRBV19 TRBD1 CASSTTGGSNTGELFF
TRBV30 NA CAWSVLQGEQFF
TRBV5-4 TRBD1 CASSLGTGGLETQYF
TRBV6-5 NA CASRYTQTNYGYTF
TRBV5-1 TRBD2 CASSFPLAGTTDTQYF
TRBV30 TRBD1 CAWTGTGYTEAFF
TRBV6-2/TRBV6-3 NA CASSFRGLNTGELFF
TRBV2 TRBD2 CASSYSGGAYGANVLTF
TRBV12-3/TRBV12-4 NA CASSLPLPGELFF
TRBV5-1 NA CASSPMGHSTPVGELFF
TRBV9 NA CASGPRLPSSTDTLYF
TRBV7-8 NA CASSPTAAGADTEAFF
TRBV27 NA CASSSGDHNYGYTF
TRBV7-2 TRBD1 CASSLNRGSGAFF
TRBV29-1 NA CSVERPGEAEAFF
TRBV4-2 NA CASSPLGVPRYMNTEAFF
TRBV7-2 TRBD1 CASSSPGTGNEKLFF
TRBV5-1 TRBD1 CASSPEGAGAFF
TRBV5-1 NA CASSATGPGNTIYF
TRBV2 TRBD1 CASKQGGTYGYTF
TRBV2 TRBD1 CASSPGTGPYNEQFF
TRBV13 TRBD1 CASSPTGADSEAFF
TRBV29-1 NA CSVAEGGTNTEAFF
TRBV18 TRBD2 CASSRLAGNTDTQYF
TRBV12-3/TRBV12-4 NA CASSLGVQSGYTF
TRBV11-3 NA CASSLQYQEAQYF
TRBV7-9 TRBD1 CASSSISGDRGFYNEQFF
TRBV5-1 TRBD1 CASSSGTGDGYTF
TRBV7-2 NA CASSLHRDTGELFF
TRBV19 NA CASSPVRSTDTQYF
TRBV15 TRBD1 CATRKKTGIGEKLFF
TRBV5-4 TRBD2 CASSPGASGSYEQYF